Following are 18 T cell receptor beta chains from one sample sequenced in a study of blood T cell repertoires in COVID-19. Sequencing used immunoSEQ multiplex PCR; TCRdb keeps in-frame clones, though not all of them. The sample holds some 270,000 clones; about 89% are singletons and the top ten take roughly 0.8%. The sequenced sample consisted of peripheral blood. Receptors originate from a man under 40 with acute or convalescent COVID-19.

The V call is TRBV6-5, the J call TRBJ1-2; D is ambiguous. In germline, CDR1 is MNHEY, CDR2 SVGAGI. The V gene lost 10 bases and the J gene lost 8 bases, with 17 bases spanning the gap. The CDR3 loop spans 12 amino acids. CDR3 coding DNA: TGTGCCATCAAGGCCGCCGGGGAAGGCTACACCTTC. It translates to CAIKAAGEGYTF.

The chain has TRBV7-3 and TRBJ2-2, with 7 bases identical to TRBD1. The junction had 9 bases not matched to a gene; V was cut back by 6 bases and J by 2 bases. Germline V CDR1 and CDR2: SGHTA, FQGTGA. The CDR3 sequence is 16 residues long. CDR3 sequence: CASRDTRQGNTGELFF. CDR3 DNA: TGTGCCAGCAGAGACACCCGACAGGGTAACACCGGGGAGCTGTTTTTT.

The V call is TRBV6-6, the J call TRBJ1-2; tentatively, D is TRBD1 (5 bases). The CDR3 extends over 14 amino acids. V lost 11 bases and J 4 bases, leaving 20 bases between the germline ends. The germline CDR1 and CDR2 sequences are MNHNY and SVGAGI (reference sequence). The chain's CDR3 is CAGRSELRGYGYTF. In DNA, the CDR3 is TGTGCCGGAAGGTCTGAGCTAAGGGGCTATGGCTACACCTTC.

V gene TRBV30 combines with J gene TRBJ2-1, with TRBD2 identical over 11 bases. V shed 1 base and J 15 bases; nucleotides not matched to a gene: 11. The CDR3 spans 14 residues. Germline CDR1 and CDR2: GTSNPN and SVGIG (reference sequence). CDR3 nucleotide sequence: TGTGCCTGGAGTGAGCTAGCGGGAGGTCTCAGGCCGTTCTTC. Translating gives CAWSELAGGLRPFF.

The DNA of the CDR3 is TGCGCCAGCCGTACTTTCACCACTTCCACAGATACGCAGTATTTT. Its protein is CASRTFTTSTDTQYF. The chain uses TRBV5-1 and TRBJ2-3; unclear D gene. Germline assignment: CDR1 SGHRS and CDR2 YFSETQ. This CDR3 spans 15 amino acids. V was cut by 7 bases and J by 2 bases, with 17 bases left in between.

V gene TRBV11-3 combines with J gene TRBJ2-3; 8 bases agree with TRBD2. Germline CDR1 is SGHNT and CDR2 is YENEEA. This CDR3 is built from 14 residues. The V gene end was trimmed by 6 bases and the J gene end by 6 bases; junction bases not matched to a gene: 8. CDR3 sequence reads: CASSPIAGSDTQYF. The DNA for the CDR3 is TGTGCCAGCAGTCCCATAGCGGGGTCTGATACGCAGTATTTT.

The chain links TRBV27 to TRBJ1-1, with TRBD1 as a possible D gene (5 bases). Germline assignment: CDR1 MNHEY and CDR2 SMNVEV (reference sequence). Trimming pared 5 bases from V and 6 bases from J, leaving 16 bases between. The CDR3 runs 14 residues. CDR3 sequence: CASSPLLTVPEAFF. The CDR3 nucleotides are TGTGCCAGCAGTCCCCTATTGACAGTACCTGAAGCTTTCTTT.

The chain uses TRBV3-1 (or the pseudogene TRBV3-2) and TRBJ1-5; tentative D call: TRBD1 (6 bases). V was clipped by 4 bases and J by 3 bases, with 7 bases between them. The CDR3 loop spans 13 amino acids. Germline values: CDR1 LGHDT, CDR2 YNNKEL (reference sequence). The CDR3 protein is CASSRTVNQPQHF. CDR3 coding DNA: TGTGCCAGCAGCCGGACAGTCAATCAGCCCCAGCATTTT.

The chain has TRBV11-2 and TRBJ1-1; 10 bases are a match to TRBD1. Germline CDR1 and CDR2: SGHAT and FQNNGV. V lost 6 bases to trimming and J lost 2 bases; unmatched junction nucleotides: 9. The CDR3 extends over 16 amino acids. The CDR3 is CASRKTRQGANTEAFF. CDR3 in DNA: TGTGCCAGCAGGAAAACTAGACAGGGGGCAAACACTGAAGCTTTCTTT. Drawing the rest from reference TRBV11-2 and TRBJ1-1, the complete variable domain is EAGVAQSPRYKIIEKRQSVAFWCNPISGHATLYWYQQILGQGPKLLIQFQNNGVVDDSQLPKDRFSAERLKGVDSTLKIQPAKLEDSAVYLCASRKTRQGANTEAFFGQGTRLTVV.

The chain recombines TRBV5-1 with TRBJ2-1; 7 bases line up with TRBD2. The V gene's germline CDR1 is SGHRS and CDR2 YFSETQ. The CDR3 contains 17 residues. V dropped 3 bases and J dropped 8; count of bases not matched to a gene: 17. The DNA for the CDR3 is TGCGCCAGCAGCTCCAGAGGGGCGGGAGTGTTAGTCGATGAGCAGTTCTTC. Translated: CASSSRGAGVLVDEQFF.

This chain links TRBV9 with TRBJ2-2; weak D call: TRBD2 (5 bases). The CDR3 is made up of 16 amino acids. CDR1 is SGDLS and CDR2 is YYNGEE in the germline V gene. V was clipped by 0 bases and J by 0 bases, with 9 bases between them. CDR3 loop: CASSVAGGSNTGELFF. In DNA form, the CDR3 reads TGTGCCAGCAGCGTAGCCGGCGGGTCGAACACCGGGGAGCTGTTTTTT.

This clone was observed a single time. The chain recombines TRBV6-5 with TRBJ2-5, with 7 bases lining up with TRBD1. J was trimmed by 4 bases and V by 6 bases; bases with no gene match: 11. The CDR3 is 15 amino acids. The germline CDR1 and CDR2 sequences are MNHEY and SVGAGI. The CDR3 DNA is TGTGCCAGCAGCGTCCTCAGGGGGACGGGAGAGACCCAGTACTTC. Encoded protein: CASSVLRGTGETQYF.

The chain's CDR3 is CAISSGGLNQPQHF. The CDR3, as DNA: TGTGCCATCAGTTCAGGGGGCCTTAATCAGCCCCAGCATTTT. This rearrangement joins TRBV10-3 to TRBJ1-5, with TRBD1 matching over 8 bases. This CDR3 has 14 residues. The germline V gene has CDR1 ENHRY and CDR2 SYGVKD. The V segment lost 5 bases and the J segment 4 bases; nucleotides outside the gene matches: 4.

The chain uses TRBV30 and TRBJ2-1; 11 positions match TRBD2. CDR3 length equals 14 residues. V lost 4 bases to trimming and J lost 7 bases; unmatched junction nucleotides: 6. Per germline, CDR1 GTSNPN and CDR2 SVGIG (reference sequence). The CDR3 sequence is CAWNRASGRNEQFF. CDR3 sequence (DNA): TGTGCCTGGAACCGCGCTAGCGGGAGGAATGAGCAGTTCTTC.

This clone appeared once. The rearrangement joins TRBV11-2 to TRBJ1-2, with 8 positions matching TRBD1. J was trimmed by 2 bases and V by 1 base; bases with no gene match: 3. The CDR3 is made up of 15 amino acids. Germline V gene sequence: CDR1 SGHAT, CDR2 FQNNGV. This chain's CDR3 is CASSLVAGGNYGYTF. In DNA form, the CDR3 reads TGTGCCAGCAGCTTAGTGGCAGGGGGCAACTATGGCTACACCTTC. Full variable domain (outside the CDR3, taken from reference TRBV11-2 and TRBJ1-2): EAGVAQSPRYKIIEKRQSVAFWCNPISGHATLYWYQQILGQGPKLLIQFQNNGVVDDSQLPKDRFSAERLKGVDSTLKIQPAKLEDSAVYLCASSLVAGGNYGYTFGSGTRLTVV.

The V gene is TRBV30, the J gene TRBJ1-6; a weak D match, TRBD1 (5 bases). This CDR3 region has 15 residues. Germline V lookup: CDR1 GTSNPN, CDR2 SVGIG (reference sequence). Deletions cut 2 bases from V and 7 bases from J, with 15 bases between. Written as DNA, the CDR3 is TGTGCCTGGAGTCCTTCAGGGAACATGAATTCACCCCTCCACTTT. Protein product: CAWSPSGNMNSPLHF.

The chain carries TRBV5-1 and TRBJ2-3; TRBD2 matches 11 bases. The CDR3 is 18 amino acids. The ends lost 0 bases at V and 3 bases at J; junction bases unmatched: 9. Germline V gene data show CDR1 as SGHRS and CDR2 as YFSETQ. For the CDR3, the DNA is TGCGCCAGCAGCTTGGGTAGCGGGGGGGCCGTCGGGACAGATACGCAGTATTTT. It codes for CASSLGSGGAVGTDTQYF.

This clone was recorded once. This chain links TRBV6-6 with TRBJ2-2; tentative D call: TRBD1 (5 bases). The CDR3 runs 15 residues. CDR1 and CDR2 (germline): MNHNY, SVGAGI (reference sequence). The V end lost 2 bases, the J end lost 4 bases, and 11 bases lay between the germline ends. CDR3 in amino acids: CASSYGFRVTGELFF. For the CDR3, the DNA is TGTGCCAGCAGTTACGGCTTCAGGGTCACCGGGGAGCTGTTTTTT.